One sample yielded the 26 T cell receptor beta chains listed below, sequenced in a study of a mutant IDH1 vaccine in newly diagnosed glioma. Profiled with immunoSEQ multiplex PCR; TCRdb holds only in-frame clones, not every one. This table holds roughly 32,000 clones, over 60% found once. The time point was: baseline, week 1 (first vaccination visit). Regarding treatment: pre-vaccination baseline after standard-of-care therapy. Source: peripheral blood mononuclear cells (PBMCs), taken from a glioma patient treated with radiotherapy, temozolomide or both. The receptors were sampled from a man in his forties or fifties with glioma. Some clones in this sample may be carry-over from other donors' samples.

V is TRBV19 and J is TRBJ2-3, with 10 positions matching TRBD1. This CDR3 has 15 residues. V shed 4 bases and J 2 bases; nucleotides not matched to a gene: 3. CDR1 is LNHDA and CDR2 is SQIVND in the germline V gene (reference sequence). CDR3: CASSKGQGNTDTQYF. The CDR3 DNA is TGTGCCAGTAGTAAGGGACAGGGGAACACAGATACGCAGTATTTT.

This chain links TRBV6-1 with TRBJ1-1; no definite D call. The germline V gene has CDR1 MNHNS and CDR2 SASEGT. V was clipped by 8 bases and J by 1 base, with 14 bases between them. CDR3 length equals 14 residues. Here the CDR3 reads CASSVGDTNTEAFF. The CDR3 bases are TGTGCCAGCTCCGTTGGTGATACGAACACTGAAGCTTTCTTT.

V and J are TRBV11-3 and TRBJ2-5; D call uncertain. CDR3 size: 13 residues. Trimming shortened V by 5 bases and J by 3 bases, and 10 bases separated the two germline ends. Per the germline V gene, CDR1 is SGHNT and CDR2 is YENEEA. CDR3 residues: CASSQASEETQYF. The CDR3, as DNA: TGTGCCAGCAGCCAGGCGAGTGAAGAGACCCAGTACTTC.

The chain carries TRBV19 and TRBJ1-2; D might be TRBD1 (6 bases). Between the trimmed V and J ends, which lost 1 base and 4 bases, there was a span of 13 bases. Germline V gene data show CDR1 as LNHDA and CDR2 as SQIVND (reference sequence). CDR3 length: 15 amino acids. The CDR3 loop is CASSIGASGAYGYTF. CDR3 bases: TGTGCCAGTAGTATAGGAGCATCAGGGGCCTATGGCTACACCTTC.

CDR3 region: CASSIQGSLGANVLTF. CDR3 in DNA: TGTGCCAGTAGTATTCAGGGTTCTTTAGGGGCCAACGTCCTGACTTTC. V and J are TRBV19 and TRBJ2-6; TRBD1 is a possible D gene (5 bases). Germline CDR1 and CDR2: LNHDA and SQIVND (reference sequence). Between the trimmed V and J ends, which lost 3 bases and 4 bases, there was a span of 13 bases. The CDR3 runs to 16 residues.

This sequence joins TRBV9 and TRBJ2-7; possible D gene TRBD1, 5 bases. Between the trimmed V and J ends, which lost 0 bases and 3 bases, there was a span of 16 bases. CDR1 and CDR2 from the germline V gene are SGDLS and YYNGEE. The CDR3 length is 16 residues. The CDR3 here is CASSVGGGRLVYEQYF. The CDR3 DNA sequence: TGTGCCAGCAGCGTAGGGGGCGGCCGCTTGGTCTACGAGCAGTACTTC.

This clone came up once. V is TRBV29-1 and J is TRBJ2-7; 8 bases map to TRBD2. Looked up from germline, CDR1 is SQVTM and CDR2 is ANQGSEA. The CDR3 sequence is 13 residues long. V lost 5 bases, J lost 5 bases, and 8 bases stayed unmatched. DNA for the CDR3: TGCAGCGTTAGGGCACTAGCGGCAGACGAGCAGTACTTC. The encoded protein is CSVRALAADEQYF.

This clone occurred once. The gene calls are TRBV7-9 and TRBJ2-1; TRBD2 matches 9 bases. Trimming took 4 bases from V and 8 from J; bases not matched to a gene: 9. CDR1 is SEHNR, CDR2 FQNEAQ, per germline (reference sequence). The CDR3 runs to 15 residues. The CDR3 region is CASSYPGTSSDEQFF. DNA for the CDR3: TGTGCCAGCAGCTATCCCGGGACTAGCAGCGATGAGCAGTTCTTC.

V gene TRBV27 combines with J gene TRBJ2-3; 9 bases are a match to TRBD2. Germline-derived CDR1 and CDR2 are MNHEY and SMNVEV (reference sequence). CDR3 length: 21 amino acids. The V and J ends lost 0 bases and 1 base, in that order; junction bases with no gene match: 17. Written as DNA, the CDR3 is TGTGCCAGCAGTTTATCGGGGTGGGCGGGAGGGCCCCTAAGAGGCACAGATACGCAGTATTTT. As protein: CASSLSGWAGGPLRGTDTQYF.

The chain uses TRBV7-3 and TRBJ2-1, with 13 positions matching TRBD2. The V segment lost 3 bases and the J segment 3 bases; nucleotides outside the gene matches: 5. This CDR3 is built from 17 residues. Looked up from germline, CDR1 is SGHTA and CDR2 is FQGTGA. Written as DNA, the CDR3 is TGTGCCAGCAGCTTGACTAGCGGGGGGTTAAACTACAATGAGCAGTTCTTC. Protein product: CASSLTSGGLNYNEQFF.

V and J are TRBV4-1 and TRBJ2-1, with D perhaps TRBD2 (5 bases). This CDR3 is 17 amino acids long. The V end lost 1 base, the J end lost 0 bases, and 13 bases lay between the germline ends. Per germline, CDR1 MGHRA and CDR2 YSYEKL. CDR3 protein: CASSQGWLAVSYNEQFF. The CDR3, as DNA: TGCGCCAGCAGCCAAGGATGGCTAGCTGTCTCCTACAATGAGCAGTTCTTC.

The chain uses TRBV7-2 and TRBJ2-6, with D possibly matching TRBD2 (7 bases). The V end was cut by 5 bases, the J end by 0 bases, with 14 bases between. The CDR3 is made up of 17 amino acids. CDR1 and CDR2 (germline): SGHTA, FQGNSA. This chain's CDR3 is CASSKGGGNSGANVLTF. The DNA of the CDR3 is TGTGCCAGCAGCAAAGGGGGGGGGAACTCTGGGGCCAACGTCCTGACTTTC.

This chain connects TRBV7-6 to TRBJ2-2, with a possible D match to TRBD1 (6 bases). The CDR3 runs to 15 residues. Germline V lookup: CDR1 SGHVS, CDR2 FNYEAQ. Trimming took off 2 bases at V and 3 bases at J, with 10 bases between the two ends. CDR3 DNA: TGTGCCAGCAGCTTAAGCAGGGGTTACACCGGGGAGCTGTTTTTT. Amino acid sequence: CASSLSRGYTGELFF.

The chain uses TRBV29-1 and TRBJ2-1; no definite D call. This CDR3 region has 12 residues. Germline V gene sequence: CDR1 SQVTM, CDR2 ANQGSEA. V lost 3 bases to trimming and J lost 4 bases, with 7 bases between them. The CDR3 DNA sequence: TGCAGCGTTGACGCCGGATACAATGAGCAGTTCTTC. Amino acid sequence: CSVDAGYNEQFF.

V usage is TRBV6-5 and J usage is TRBJ2-2, with D possibly TRBD1 on 6 matching bases. Germline V lookup: CDR1 MNHEY, CDR2 SVGAGI. V lost 5 bases, J lost 5 bases, and 12 bases lay in between. The CDR3 has 14 amino acids. DNA for the CDR3: TGTGCCAGCAGTCAACAGGGTGGTACCGGGGAGCTGTTTTTT. It yields the protein CASSQQGGTGELFF.

The V call is TRBV4-1, the J call TRBJ2-7; 9 positions agree with TRBD1. V lost 2 bases and J lost 3; bases outside the gene matches: 14. Germline V lookup: CDR1 MGHRA, CDR2 YSYEKL. This CDR3 is built from 18 residues. DNA for the CDR3: TGCGCCAGCAGCCAATCTTGGGGGGGCGGACAGGGGTTCTACGAGCAGTACTTC. This sequence encodes CASSQSWGGGQGFYEQYF.

This clone was observed a single time. The V and J genes are TRBV4-2 and TRBJ2-2; 7 nucleotides align to TRBD2. The CDR3 has 17 residues. V was pared by 5 bases and J by 0 bases, with 9 bases of the junction left unmatched. Germline V gene lookup returns CDR1 LGHNA and CDR2 YNFKEQ. CDR3 bases: TGTGCCAGCAGCGGGGGGGGTAGCGGTTCGAACACCGGGGAGCTGTTTTTT. Encoded protein: CASSGGGSGSNTGELFF.

The chain employs TRBV7-8 and TRBJ2-5, with D perhaps matching TRBD2 (6 bases). CDR3 size: 15 residues. Germline-derived CDR1 and CDR2 are SGHVS and FQNEAQ. V shed 3 bases and J shed 5 bases, with 16 bases lying between them. The CDR3 sequence is CASSFLARGKETQYF. Here the CDR3 DNA reads TGTGCCAGCAGCTTTCTAGCGAGAGGAAAGGAGACCCAGTACTTC.

The genes are TRBV15 and TRBJ1-2; D is unclear. Trimming left V 0 bases short and J 6 bases short, with 11 bases between. This CDR3 contains 14 residues. The germline V gene encodes CDR1 LNHNV and CDR2 YYDKDF (reference sequence). CDR3 residues: CATSRDRGNDGYTF. The CDR3 DNA reads as TGTGCCACCAGCAGAGATCGAGGCAACGATGGCTACACCTTC.

The gene calls are TRBV6-5 and TRBJ1-2, with 9 bases matching TRBD1. The CDR3 is made up of 14 amino acids. The junction had 5 bases not matched to a gene; V was cut back by 2 bases and J by 7 bases. Per germline, CDR1 MNHEY and CDR2 SVGAGI. In DNA form, the CDR3 reads TGTGCCAGCAGTTACGCCGGGACAGGGTTTGGCTACACCTTC. It yields the protein CASSYAGTGFGYTF.

The chain links TRBV7-9 to TRBJ2-3, with a tentative D call TRBD2 (6 bases). The germline V gene has CDR1 SEHNR and CDR2 FQNEAQ (reference sequence). V lost 3 bases and J lost 4, with 14 bases in between. The CDR3 spans 15 residues. CDR3: CASSFSDWGADTQYF. CDR3 nucleotides: TGTGCCAGCAGCTTTTCAGATTGGGGGGCAGATACGCAGTATTTT.

This chain joins TRBV2 and TRBJ2-7, with D uncertain. V was pared by 7 bases and J by 6 bases, with 13 bases between. CDR1 is SNHLY and CDR2 is FYNNEI in the germline V gene. The CDR3 length is 12 residues. The CDR3 protein is CASIRPPAEQYF. The CDR3 coding sequence is TGTGCCAGCATTAGGCCCCCGGCCGAGCAGTACTTC.

The chain carries TRBV19 and TRBJ2-2, with TRBD1 matching 9 bases. J was trimmed by 10 bases and V by 5 bases; bases with no gene match: 11. The CDR3 sequence is 15 residues long. CDR1 and CDR2 from the germline V gene are LNHDA and SQIVND (reference sequence). The CDR3 DNA follows: TGTGCCAGTAGTGCCGGGACAGGGCTAAGGGTGGAGCTGTTTTTT. It encodes CASSAGTGLRVELFF.

This chain uses TRBV29-1 with TRBJ1-1, with 7 bases fitting TRBD1. The germline V gene has CDR1 SQVTM and CDR2 ANQGSEA. The CDR3 consists of 15 residues. V lost 5 bases and J lost 1; bases outside the gene matches: 10. CDR3 in DNA: TGCAGCGTTCAGGTAGACAGGGTCCAGAACACTGAAGCTTTCTTT. The encoded protein is CSVQVDRVQNTEAFF.

The chain uses TRBV6-1 and TRBJ2-1; D possibly uses TRBD1 or TRBD2 (7 bases each). V shed 9 bases and J shed 4 bases, with 13 bases lying between them. CDR1 and CDR2 (germline): MNHNS, SASEGT. The CDR3 loop spans 13 amino acids. CDR3 region: CASQGGVYNEQFF. In DNA, the CDR3 is TGTGCCAGTCAGGGGGGGGTTTACAATGAGCAGTTCTTC.

This rearrangement joins TRBV6-4 to TRBJ2-3; the D is unclear. V lost 8 bases and J 7 bases, leaving 19 bases between the germline ends. Germline V gene data show CDR1 as MRHNA and CDR2 as SNTAGT. The length of the CDR3 is 14 residues. The CDR3 loop is CASSPWPQKNTQYF. The CDR3 DNA follows: TGTGCCAGCTCCCCTTGGCCCCAAAAGAATACGCAGTATTTT.